This TCR beta chain was retrieved from a study of control samples from healthy donors and cancer patients (dated by TCRdb to about 2020). For this clone: The clone's antigen remains unknown. The sample holds no much larger clone one base away, and base qualities are not on file.

Libraries were constructed by the immunoSEQ multiplex PCR assay. Imported from immuneACCESS, the table was reduced by TCRdb to in-frame sequences with V and J called. These copies leave out some clones; in studies compared against another copy, an unresolved V gene accounts for under half, and the cause of the remainder is not known. Present in this sample are 70,000 to 95,000 clones, over 85% of which were seen just once. 0.95% to 1.5% of the sample is held by the ten biggest clonotypes. Its CDR3 holds 17 amino acids, cysteine through phenylalanine. Only CDR3 DNA is held: 51 bases, read in frame from base 1. The trim is 5 bases for V and 0 bases for J, with a gap of 17 bases between the germline ends. The germline V gene encodes CDR1 LNHDA and CDR2 SQIVND (reference sequence).

Rearrangement joined TRBV19 to TRBJ1-5, with the D gene not confidently named. This TCR derives from a woman aged 40 to 50 with lung cancer. The material sequenced was PBMCs. Here is the DNA: TGTGCCAGTAGTGATGACATGCTACGATATAGCAATCAGCCCCAGCATTTT. This yields the protein CASSDDMLRYSNQPQHF.